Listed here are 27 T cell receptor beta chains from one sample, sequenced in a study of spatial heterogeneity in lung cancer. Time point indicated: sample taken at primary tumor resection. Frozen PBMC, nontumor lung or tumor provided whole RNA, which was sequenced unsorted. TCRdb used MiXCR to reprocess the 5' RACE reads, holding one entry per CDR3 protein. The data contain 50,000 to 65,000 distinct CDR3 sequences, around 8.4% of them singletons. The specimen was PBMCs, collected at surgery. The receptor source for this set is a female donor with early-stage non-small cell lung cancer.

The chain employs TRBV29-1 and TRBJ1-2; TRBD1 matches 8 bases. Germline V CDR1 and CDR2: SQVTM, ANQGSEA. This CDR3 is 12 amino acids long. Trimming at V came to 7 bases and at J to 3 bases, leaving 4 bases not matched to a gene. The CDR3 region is CSALTGDYGYTF. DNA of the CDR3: TGCAGCGCTCTGACAGGGGACTATGGCTACACCTTC.

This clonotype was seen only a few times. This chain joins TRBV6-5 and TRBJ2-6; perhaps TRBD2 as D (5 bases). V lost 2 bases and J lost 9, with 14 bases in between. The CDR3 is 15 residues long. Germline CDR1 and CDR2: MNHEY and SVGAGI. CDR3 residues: CASSYQQDWGNVLTF. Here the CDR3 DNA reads TGTGCCAGCAGTTACCAGCAGGACTGGGGCAACGTCCTGACTTTC.

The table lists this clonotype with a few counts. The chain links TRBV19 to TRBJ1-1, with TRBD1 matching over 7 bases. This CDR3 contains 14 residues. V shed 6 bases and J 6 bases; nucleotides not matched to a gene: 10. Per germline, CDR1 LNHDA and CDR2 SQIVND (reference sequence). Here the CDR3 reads CASRMGQLLAEAFF. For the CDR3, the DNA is TGTGCCAGTAGGATGGGACAGTTGCTAGCTGAAGCTTTCTTT.

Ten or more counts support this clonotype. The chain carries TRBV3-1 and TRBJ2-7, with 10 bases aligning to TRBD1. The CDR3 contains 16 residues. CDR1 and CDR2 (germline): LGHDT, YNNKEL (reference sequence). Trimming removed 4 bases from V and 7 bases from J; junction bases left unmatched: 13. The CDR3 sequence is CASSLPGGQGPLEQYF. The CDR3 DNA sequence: TGTGCCAGCAGCCTGCCTGGGGGACAGGGGCCCCTGGAGCAGTACTTC.

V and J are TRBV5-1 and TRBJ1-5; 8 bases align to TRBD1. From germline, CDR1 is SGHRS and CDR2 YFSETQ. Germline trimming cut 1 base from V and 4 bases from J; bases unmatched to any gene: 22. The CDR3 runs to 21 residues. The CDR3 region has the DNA TGCGCCAGCAGCTTGTCCGACCCTACTCCCACTTTGGACAGGGCAAATCAGCCCCAGCATTTT. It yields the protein CASSLSDPTPTLDRANQPQHF.

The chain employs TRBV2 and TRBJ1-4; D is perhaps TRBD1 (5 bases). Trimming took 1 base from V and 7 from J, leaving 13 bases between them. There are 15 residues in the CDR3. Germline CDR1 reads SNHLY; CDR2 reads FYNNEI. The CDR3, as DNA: TGTGCCAGCAGTGAAGGTGACAGTCCTCCTGAAAAACTGTTTTTT. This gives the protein CASSEGDSPPEKLFF.

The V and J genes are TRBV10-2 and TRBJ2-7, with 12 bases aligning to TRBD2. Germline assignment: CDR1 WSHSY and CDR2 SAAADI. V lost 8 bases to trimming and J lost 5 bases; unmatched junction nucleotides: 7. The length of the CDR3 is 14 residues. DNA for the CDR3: TGCGCCAGCCACCTAGCGGGAGGGCCTAACGAGCAGTACTTC. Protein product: CASHLAGGPNEQYF.

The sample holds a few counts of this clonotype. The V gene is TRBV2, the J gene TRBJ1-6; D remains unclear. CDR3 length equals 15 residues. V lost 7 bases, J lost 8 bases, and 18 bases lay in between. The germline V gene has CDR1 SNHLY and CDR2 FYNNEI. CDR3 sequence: CASTKIESLDSPLHF. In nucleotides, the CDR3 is TGTGCCAGCACCAAGATCGAGTCTCTTGATTCACCCCTCCACTTT.

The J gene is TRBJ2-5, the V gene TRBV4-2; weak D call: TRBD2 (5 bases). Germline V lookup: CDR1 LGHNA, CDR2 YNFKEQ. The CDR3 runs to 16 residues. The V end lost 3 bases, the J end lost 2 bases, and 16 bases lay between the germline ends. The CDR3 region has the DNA TGTGCCAGCAGCCAGGAGGCGGGTCGGGTGCAAGAGACCCAGTACTTC. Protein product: CASSQEAGRVQETQYF.

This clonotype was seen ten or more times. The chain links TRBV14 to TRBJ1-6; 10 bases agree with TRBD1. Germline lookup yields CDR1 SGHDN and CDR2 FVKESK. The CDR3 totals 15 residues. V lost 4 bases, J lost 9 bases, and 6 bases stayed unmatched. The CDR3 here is CASSPLRDRGSPLHF. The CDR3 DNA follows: TGTGCCAGCAGCCCACTCCGGGACAGGGGTTCACCCCTCCACTTT.

The DNA for the CDR3 is TGTGCCAGCAGCTCGTTTAGCGGGATCCACAATGAGCAGTTCTTC. It encodes CASSSFSGIHNEQFF. The J gene is TRBJ2-1, the V gene TRBV3-1, with 8 bases aligning to TRBD2. V was clipped by 5 bases and J by 5 bases; unmatched bases: 8. Germline loops: CDR1 LGHDT, CDR2 YNNKEL (reference sequence). The CDR3 extends over 15 amino acids.

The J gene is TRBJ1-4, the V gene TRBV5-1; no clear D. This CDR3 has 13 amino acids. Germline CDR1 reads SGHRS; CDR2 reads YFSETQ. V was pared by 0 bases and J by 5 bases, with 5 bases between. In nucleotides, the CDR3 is TGCGCCAGCAGCTTGGAATTCAATGAAAAACTGTTTTTT. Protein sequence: CASSLEFNEKLFF.

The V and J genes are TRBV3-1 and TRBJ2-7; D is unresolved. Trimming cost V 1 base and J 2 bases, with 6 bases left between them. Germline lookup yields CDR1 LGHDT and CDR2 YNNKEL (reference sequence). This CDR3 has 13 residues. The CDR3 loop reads CASSQVSPYEQYF. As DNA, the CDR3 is TGTGCCAGCAGCCAAGTATCACCCTACGAGCAGTACTTC.

CDR3 protein: CASLEAGTEAFF. In DNA form, the CDR3 reads TGTGCCAGCCTCGAGGCTGGGACTGAAGCTTTCTTT. J is TRBJ1-1 and V is TRBV6-1, with no clear D. The germline gives CDR1 MNHNS, CDR2 SASEGT. V lost 8 bases, J lost 5 bases, and 12 bases lay in between. This CDR3 region has 12 residues.

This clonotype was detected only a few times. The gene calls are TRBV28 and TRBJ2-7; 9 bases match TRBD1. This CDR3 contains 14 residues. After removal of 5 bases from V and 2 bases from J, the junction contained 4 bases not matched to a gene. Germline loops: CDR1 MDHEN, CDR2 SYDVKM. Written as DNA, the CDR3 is TGTGCCAGCAGTAGGGACAGGGCGACCTACGAGCAGTACTTC. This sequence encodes CASSRDRATYEQYF. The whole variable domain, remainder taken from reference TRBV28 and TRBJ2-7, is DVKVTQSSRYLVKRTGEKVFLECVQDMDHENMFWYRQDPGLGLRLIYFSYDVKMKEKGDIPEGYSVSREKKERFSLILESASTNQTSMYLCASSRDRATYEQYFGPGTRLTVT.

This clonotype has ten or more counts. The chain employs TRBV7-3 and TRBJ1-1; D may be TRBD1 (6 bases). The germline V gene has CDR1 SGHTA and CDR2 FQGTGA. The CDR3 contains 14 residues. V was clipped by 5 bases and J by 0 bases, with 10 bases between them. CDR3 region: CASSKYRVNTEAFF. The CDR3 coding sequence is TGTGCCAGCAGCAAATACAGGGTGAACACTGAAGCTTTCTTT. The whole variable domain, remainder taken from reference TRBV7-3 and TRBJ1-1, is GAGVSQTPSNKVTEKGKYVELRCDPISGHTALYWYRQSLGQGPEFLIYFQGTGAADDSGLPNDRFFAVRPEGSVSTLKIQRTERGDSAVYLCASSKYRVNTEAFFGQGTRLTVV.

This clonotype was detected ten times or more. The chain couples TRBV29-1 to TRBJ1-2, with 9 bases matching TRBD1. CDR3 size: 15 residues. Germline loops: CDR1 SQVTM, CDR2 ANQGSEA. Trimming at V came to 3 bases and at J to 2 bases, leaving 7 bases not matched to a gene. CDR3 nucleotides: TGCAGCGTTGAGGGGGGACAGGGAGCAAACTATGGCTACACCTTC. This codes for CSVEGGQGANYGYTF.

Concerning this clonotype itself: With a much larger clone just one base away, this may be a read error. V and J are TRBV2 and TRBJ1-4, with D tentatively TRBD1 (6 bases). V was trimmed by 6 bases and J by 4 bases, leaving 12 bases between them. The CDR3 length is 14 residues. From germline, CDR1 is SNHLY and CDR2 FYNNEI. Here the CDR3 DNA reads TGTGCCAGCAGACAGGGTAATTATAATGAAAAACTGTTTTTT. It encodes CASRQGNYNEKLFF. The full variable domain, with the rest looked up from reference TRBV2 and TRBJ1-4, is EPEVTQTPSHQVTQMGQEVILRCVPISNHLYFYWYRQILGQKVEFLVSFYNNEISEKSEIFDDQFSVERPDGSNFTLKIRSTKLEDSAMYFCASRQGNYNEKLFFGSGTQLSVL.

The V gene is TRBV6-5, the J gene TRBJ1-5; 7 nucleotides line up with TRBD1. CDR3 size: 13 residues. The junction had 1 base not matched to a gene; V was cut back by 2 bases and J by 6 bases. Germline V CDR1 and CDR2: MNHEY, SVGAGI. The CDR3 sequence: CASSYRDSQPQHF. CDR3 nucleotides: TGTGCCAGCAGTTACCGGGACAGTCAGCCCCAGCATTTT.

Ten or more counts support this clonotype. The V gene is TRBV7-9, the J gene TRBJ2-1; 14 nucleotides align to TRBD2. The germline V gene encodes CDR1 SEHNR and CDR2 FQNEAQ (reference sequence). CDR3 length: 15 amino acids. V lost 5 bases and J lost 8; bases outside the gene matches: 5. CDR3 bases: TGTGCCAGCAGCCTGGGACTAGCGGGAGTCGATGAGCAGTTCTTC. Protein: CASSLGLAGVDEQFF.

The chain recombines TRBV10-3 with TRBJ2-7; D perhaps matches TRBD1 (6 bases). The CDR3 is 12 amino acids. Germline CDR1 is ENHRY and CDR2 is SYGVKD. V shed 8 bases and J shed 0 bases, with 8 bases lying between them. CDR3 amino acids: CAIRRGSYEQYF. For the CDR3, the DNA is TGTGCCATCCGCAGGGGCTCCTACGAGCAGTACTTC.

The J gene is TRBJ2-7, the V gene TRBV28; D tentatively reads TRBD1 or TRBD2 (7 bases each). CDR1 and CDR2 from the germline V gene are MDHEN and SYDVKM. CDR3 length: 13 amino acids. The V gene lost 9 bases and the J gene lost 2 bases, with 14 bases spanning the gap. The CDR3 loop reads CASQGGGPYEQYF. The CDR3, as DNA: TGTGCCAGTCAGGGGGGAGGGCCCTACGAGCAGTACTTC.

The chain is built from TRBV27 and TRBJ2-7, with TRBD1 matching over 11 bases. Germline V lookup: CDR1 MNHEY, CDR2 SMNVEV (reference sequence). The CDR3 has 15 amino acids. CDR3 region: CTSSLSRDRGTEQYV. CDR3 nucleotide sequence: TGTACCAGCAGTTTATCCCGGGACAGGGGGACCGAGCAGTACGTC.

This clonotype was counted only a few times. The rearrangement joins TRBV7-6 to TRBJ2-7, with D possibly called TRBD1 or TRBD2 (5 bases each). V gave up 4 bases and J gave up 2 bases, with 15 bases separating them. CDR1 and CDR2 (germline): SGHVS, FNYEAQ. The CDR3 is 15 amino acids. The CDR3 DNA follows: TGTGCCAGCAGCTCCGAGGCCGGGACCCCCTACGAGCAGTACTTC. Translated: CASSSEAGTPYEQYF.

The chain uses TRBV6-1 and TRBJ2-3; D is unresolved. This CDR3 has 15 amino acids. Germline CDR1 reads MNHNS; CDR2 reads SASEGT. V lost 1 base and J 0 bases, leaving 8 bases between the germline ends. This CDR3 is CASSEDRTSTDTQYF. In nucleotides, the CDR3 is TGTGCCAGCAGTGAAGACCGCACTAGCACAGATACGCAGTATTTT.

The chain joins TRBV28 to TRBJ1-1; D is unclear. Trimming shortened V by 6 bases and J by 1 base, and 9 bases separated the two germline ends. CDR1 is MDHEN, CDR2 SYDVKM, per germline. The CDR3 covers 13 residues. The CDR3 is CASRWNQNTEAFF. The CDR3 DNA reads TGTGCCAGCAGATGGAACCAGAACACTGAAGCTTTCTTT.

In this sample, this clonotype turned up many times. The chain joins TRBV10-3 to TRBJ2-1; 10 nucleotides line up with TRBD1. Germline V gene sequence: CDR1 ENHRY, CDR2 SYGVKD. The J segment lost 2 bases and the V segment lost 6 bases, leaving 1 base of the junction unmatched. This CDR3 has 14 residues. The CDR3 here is CAIRGQGTYNEQFF. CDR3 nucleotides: TGTGCCATCAGGGGACAGGGGACCTACAATGAGCAGTTCTTC.